Listed below are T cell receptor beta chains from one sample, sequenced in a study of somatic mutations in cytotoxic T cells in rheumatoid arthritis. TCRdb's copy holds only in-frame clones and misses some; the assay was immunoSEQ multiplex PCR. This sample has 15,000 to 20,000 clones, with over 60% found just once. Sequencing input: CD8+ T cells sorted from blood. These TCRs come from an adult with rheumatoid arthritis. The CDR3 runs from the conserved cysteine through the conserved F or W. The order of the fields is J gene, D gene, V gene, clone size, CDR3 DNA, CDR3 protein. The D gene is left open where the match is weak. Clone size is given for some rows only: seen once, a few or many times, or a class if the clone is expanded.

j_gene: TRBJ1-1; d_gene: NA; v_gene: TRBV5-1; abundance: NA; CDR3nt: TGCGCCAGCAGCTTGGACCCCCGGCGGGGGATCATGAACACTGAAGCTTTCTTT; CDR3aa: CASSLDPRRGIMNTEAFF
j_gene: TRBJ1-5; d_gene: NA; v_gene: TRBV15; abundance: NA; CDR3nt: TGTGCCACCAGCAGCCCCCGGGGCAGGGAGTATCAGCCCCAGCATTTT; CDR3aa: CATSSPRGREYQPQHF
j_gene: TRBJ1-1; d_gene: NA; v_gene: TRBV7-9; abundance: few; CDR3nt: TGTGCCAGCAGCTTGATTGAAGCTTTCTTT; CDR3aa: CASSLIEAFF
j_gene: TRBJ2-3; d_gene: TRBD2; v_gene: TRBV5-5; abundance: NA; CDR3nt: TGTGCCAGCAGCTCCCATAGCGGGAGCCTTTCTAGCGATACGCAGTATTTT; CDR3aa: CASSSHSGSLSSDTQYF
j_gene: TRBJ2-7; d_gene: NA; v_gene: TRBV7-6; abundance: NA; CDR3nt: TGTGCCAGCAGCTCAACCTCCTACGAGCAGTACTTC; CDR3aa: CASSSTSYEQYF
j_gene: TRBJ2-3; d_gene: NA; v_gene: TRBV5-5; abundance: once; CDR3nt: TGTGCCAGCAGCGCCGGACGGATCACAGATACGCAGTATTTT; CDR3aa: CASSAGRITDTQYF
j_gene: TRBJ1-1; d_gene: NA; v_gene: TRBV27; abundance: NA; CDR3nt: TGTGCCAGCAGTACGGGGGGAGGGAACACTGAAGCTTTCTTT; CDR3aa: CASSTGGGNTEAFF
j_gene: TRBJ2-1; d_gene: NA; v_gene: TRBV28; abundance: NA; CDR3nt: TGTGCCAGTAAACGATCCCCCGTAGTAGGTATCTCCTACAATGAGCAGTTCTTC; CDR3aa: CASKRSPVVGISYNEQFF
j_gene: TRBJ2-1; d_gene: TRBD2; v_gene: TRBV6-6; abundance: NA; CDR3nt: TGTGCCAGCAGTCATGCGACTAGCGGGAGTAACTATGAGCAGTTCTTC; CDR3aa: CASSHATSGSNYEQFF
j_gene: TRBJ1-6; d_gene: NA; v_gene: TRBV4-1; abundance: NA; CDR3nt: TGCGCCAGCAGCCTCACATCCGTGCCATCCCTCCACTTT; CDR3aa: CASSLTSVPSLHF
j_gene: TRBJ1-2; d_gene: TRBD1; v_gene: TRBV19; abundance: NA; CDR3nt: TGTGCCAGTAGTGCCCGGGACAGGGTTTCCTTTCAAGGCTACACCTTC; CDR3aa: CASSARDRVSFQGYTF
j_gene: TRBJ2-5; d_gene: TRBD2; v_gene: TRBV5-1; abundance: NA; CDR3nt: TGCGCCAGCAGCTTGGTGGTAGCGGGGGTTCGGGGGGAGACCCAGTACTTC; CDR3aa: CASSLVVAGVRGETQYF
j_gene: TRBJ2-5; d_gene: TRBD2; v_gene: TRBV28; abundance: NA; CDR3nt: TGTGCCAGCAGTCCGATACCCGGACTAGCGGGAGAGACCCAGTACTTC; CDR3aa: CASSPIPGLAGETQYF
j_gene: TRBJ1-1; d_gene: NA; v_gene: TRBV7-9; abundance: few; CDR3nt: TGTGCCAGCAGACCGCTCGGGGGGCCCACTGAAGCTTTCTTT; CDR3aa: CASRPLGGPTEAFF
j_gene: TRBJ2-7; d_gene: NA; v_gene: TRBV9; abundance: NA; CDR3nt: TGTGCCAGCAGCAAAAGCGGGGCAGGGGCCTACGAGCAGTACTTC; CDR3aa: CASSKSGAGAYEQYF
j_gene: TRBJ2-3; d_gene: TRBD2; v_gene: TRBV6-6; abundance: NA; CDR3nt: TGTGCCAGCAGTTACTATGGGCTAGCGGGCACAGATACGCAGTATTTT; CDR3aa: CASSYYGLAGTDTQYF
j_gene: TRBJ2-6; d_gene: NA; v_gene: TRBV5-6; abundance: NA; CDR3nt: TGTGCCAGCAGCTTCGGTACCGGGGCCAACGTCCTGACTTTC; CDR3aa: CASSFGTGANVLTF
j_gene: TRBJ2-7; d_gene: NA; v_gene: TRBV30; abundance: NA; CDR3nt: TGTGCCTGGAGTGTAACGGCGAACGAGCAGTACTTC; CDR3aa: CAWSVTANEQYF
j_gene: TRBJ2-3; d_gene: TRBD2; v_gene: TRBV27; abundance: NA; CDR3nt: TGTGCCAGCACAATTACGCCGGGACTATCCTATACGCAGTATTTT; CDR3aa: CASTITPGLSYTQYF
j_gene: TRBJ2-1; d_gene: NA; v_gene: TRBV7-9; abundance: few; CDR3nt: TGTGCCAGCACTATTGGGGTTGGGAATGAGCAGTTCTTC; CDR3aa: CASTIGVGNEQFF
j_gene: TRBJ2-2; d_gene: TRBD2; v_gene: TRBV27; abundance: NA; CDR3nt: TGTGCCAGCCCCCCGCTGGGCGGGAGTTCAGACACCGGGGAGCTGTTTTTT; CDR3aa: CASPPLGGSSDTGELFF
j_gene: TRBJ1-2; d_gene: TRBD1; v_gene: TRBV29-1; abundance: NA; CDR3nt: TGCAGCGTTGAAAGAGACGGGACAGGGGGCTTGTATGGCTACACCTTC; CDR3aa: CSVERDGTGGLYGYTF
j_gene: TRBJ1-1; d_gene: TRBD1; v_gene: TRBV27; abundance: NA; CDR3nt: TGTGCCATCCAACAGGGGACTGAAGCTTTCTTT; CDR3aa: CAIQQGTEAFF
j_gene: TRBJ1-5; d_gene: NA; v_gene: TRBV2; abundance: once; CDR3nt: TGTGCCAGCCGGAGGGTGGCAGGCTATAGCAATCAGCCCCAGCATTTT; CDR3aa: CASRRVAGYSNQPQHF
j_gene: TRBJ2-2; d_gene: TRBD2; v_gene: TRBV6-4; abundance: NA; CDR3nt: TGTGCCAGCAGTGACCTAGCGGGAAACACCGGGGAGCTGTTTTTT; CDR3aa: CASSDLAGNTGELFF
j_gene: TRBJ2-7; d_gene: NA; v_gene: TRBV11-1; abundance: NA; CDR3nt: TGTGCCAGCAGCTTACAGGGTTTAGCCTACGAGCAGTACTTC; CDR3aa: CASSLQGLAYEQYF
j_gene: TRBJ2-3; d_gene: NA; v_gene: TRBV30; abundance: NA; CDR3nt: TGTGCCTGGTTCCCTCCATCGGGCACAGATACGCAGTATTTT; CDR3aa: CAWFPPSGTDTQYF
j_gene: TRBJ2-3; d_gene: TRBD2; v_gene: TRBV30; abundance: once; CDR3nt: TGTGCCTGGAGTGTAAGCGGGAGCTGGGCAGATACGCAGTATTTT; CDR3aa: CAWSVSGSWADTQYF
j_gene: TRBJ2-5; d_gene: TRBD2; v_gene: TRBV10-2; abundance: NA; CDR3nt: TGCGCCAGCACCTCTAGCGGGGGGACACAAGAGACCCAGTACTTC; CDR3aa: CASTSSGGTQETQYF